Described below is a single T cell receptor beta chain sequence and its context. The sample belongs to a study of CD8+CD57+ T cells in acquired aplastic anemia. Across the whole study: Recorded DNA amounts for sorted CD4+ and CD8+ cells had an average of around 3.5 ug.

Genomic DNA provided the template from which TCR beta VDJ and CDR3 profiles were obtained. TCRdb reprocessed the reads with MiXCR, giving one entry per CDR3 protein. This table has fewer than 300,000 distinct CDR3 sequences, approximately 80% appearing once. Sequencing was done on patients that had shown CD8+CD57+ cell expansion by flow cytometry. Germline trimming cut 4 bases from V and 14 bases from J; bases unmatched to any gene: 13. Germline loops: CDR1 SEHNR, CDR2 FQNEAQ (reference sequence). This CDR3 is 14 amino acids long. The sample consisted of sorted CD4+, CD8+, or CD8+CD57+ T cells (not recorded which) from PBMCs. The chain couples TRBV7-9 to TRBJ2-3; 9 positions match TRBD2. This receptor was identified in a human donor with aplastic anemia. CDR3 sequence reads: CASSSAGGQYMGYF. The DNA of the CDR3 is TGTGCCAGCAGCTCCGCGGGAGGGCAGTATATGGGGTATTTT. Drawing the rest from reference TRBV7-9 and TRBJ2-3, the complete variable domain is DTGVSQNPRHKITKRGQNVTFRCDPISEHNRLYWYRQTLGQGPEFLTYFQNEAQLEKSRLLSDRFSAERPKGSFSTLEIQRTEQGDSAMYLCASSSAGGQYMGYFGPGTRLTVL.